This T cell receptor beta chain was profiled in a study of blood T cell repertoires in COVID-19. Profiled with immunoSEQ multiplex PCR; TCRdb holds only in-frame clones, not every one. The sample has fewer than 250,000 clones, 80% to 90% seen once. Germline V lookup: CDR1 MGHRA, CDR2 YSYEKL. V lost 1 base, J lost 6 bases, and 10 bases lay in between. The CDR3 has 14 amino acids. This TCR was sampled from a man between 35 and 55 years old with acute or convalescent COVID-19. The specimen sequenced was peripheral blood. The rearrangement links TRBV4-1 to TRBJ1-3; tentatively, D is TRBD1 (6 bases). The CDR3 spells CASSQVQGINTIYF. CDR3 coding DNA: TGCGCCAGCAGCCAAGTCCAGGGGATAAACACCATATATTTT.